Listed here is a single T cell receptor beta chain. Its antigen is unidentified. The data were obtained in a study of beta chain features in type 1 diabetes. Study results and limitations: Whatever favoring of shorter templates PCR might show would apply equally to patients and controls. There was a moderate but significant shortening of TCRB CDR3s in all four CD4+ subsets of Type 1 diabetes patients. VDJ junctions sequenced from type 1 diabetes patients showed fewer insertions and more deletions.

Trimming took 7 bases from V and 1 from J, leaving 27 bases between them. The CDR3 consists of 19 residues. CDR1 SNHLY and CDR2 FYNNEI come from the germline V gene. Investigators reverse transcribed all isolated RNA, so they sequenced expressed TCRB transcripts. Some clones are missing from TCRdb's copy, which holds only in-frame ones; the method was immunoSEQ multiplex PCR. The repertoire includes about 740,000 clones, roughly 13% of them detected once, and about 0.02% sits in the top ten. This TCR was sampled from a man between 18 and 35 years old with type 1 diabetes. Sequencing used naive CD4+ T cells from blood. The V and J genes are TRBV2 and TRBJ2-3, with TRBD1 as a possible D gene (6 bases). The CDR3 protein is CASTRTGSLLTQGTDTQYF. CDR3 nucleotide sequence: TGTGCCAGCACCCGAACAGGGTCCCTCTTAACCCAAGGCACAGATACGCAGTATTTT.